This TCR beta chain was sequenced for a study of CD8+ T cells in alopecia areata. Study-level background: Treated patients were given oral tofacitinib, which was dosed at 5 to 10 mg twice daily. After 6 to 18 months of tofacitinib, follow-up continued 6 months off drug.

Points on this clone: Its antigen is currently unknown.

Study-level points and caveats: It was less clear whether patients shared TCRs than it was in mice, possibly because of HLA.

This CDR3 comprises 14 residues. V was cut by 0 bases and J by 3 bases, with 6 bases left in between. The germline gives CDR1 SGHRS, CDR2 YFSETQ. It was cDNA, reverse transcribed from extracted RNA, that served as the sequencing template. Assay: immunoSEQ multiplex PCR; the TCRdb copy retains only in-frame clones and omits some. Here the sample spans fewer than 200,000 clones, around three fifths being singletons. Peripheral blood and lesional scalp punch biopsies came from alopecia areata patients. The origin of this receptor is a human donor with alopecia areata. The chain recombines TRBV5-1 with TRBJ2-2, with no clear D. The sequences come from CD4+ T cells sorted from blood, collected at week 0. This chain's CDR3 is CASSLGQHTGELFF. In DNA form, the CDR3 reads TGCGCCAGCAGCTTGGGCCAGCACACCGGGGAGCTGTTTTTT.